Detailed here is one T cell receptor beta chain. This may arise from a read error, as a much more abundant clone is one base away. Time point here: newly diagnosed GD, antithyroid drugs for less than 3 months. PBMC RNA was the source of the TCR library. These data originate in a study of regulatory T cells in long-lasting Graves disease. Researchers made TCR beta libraries by using iRepertoire HTBI primers and running Arm-PCR on CDR3 regions. Via MiXCR, TCRdb re-called the multiplex PCR reads, giving one row per CDR3 protein. This sample has 350,000 to 500,000 distinct CDR3 sequences; approximately 16% occur once, and the top ten carry around 10%. The V gene's germline CDR1 is DFQATT and CDR2 SNEGSKA (reference sequence). The CDR3 extends over 14 amino acids. The V end lost 1 base, the J end lost 11 bases, and 20 bases lay between the germline ends. Another study also made use of these data, one on T cells in Graves' hyperthyroidism and ophthalmopathy.

The chain uses TRBV20-1 and TRBJ2-5; D might be TRBD1 (5 bases). The input for sequencing was peripheral blood mononuclear cells (PBMCs), taken at new diagnosis, from a patient treated with antithyroid drugs. The TCR was taken from a woman aged 30 to 39 with Graves disease. DNA for the CDR3: TGCAGTGCTAGAGTGGGTCAGGGCTACAATGAGCAGTACTTC. Translation: CSARVGQGYNEQYF.